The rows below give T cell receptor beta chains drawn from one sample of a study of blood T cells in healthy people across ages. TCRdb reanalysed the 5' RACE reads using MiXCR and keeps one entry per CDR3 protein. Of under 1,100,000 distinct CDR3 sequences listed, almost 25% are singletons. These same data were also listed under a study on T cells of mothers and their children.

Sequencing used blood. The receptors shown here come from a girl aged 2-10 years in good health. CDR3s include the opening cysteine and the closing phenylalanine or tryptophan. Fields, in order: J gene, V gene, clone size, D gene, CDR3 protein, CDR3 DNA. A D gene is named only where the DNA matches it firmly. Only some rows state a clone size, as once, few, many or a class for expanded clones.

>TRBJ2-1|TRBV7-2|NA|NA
CASSLSFEAPGSYNEQFF
TGTGCCAGCAGCTTAAGCTTTGAGGCCCCTGGCTCCTACAATGAGCAGTTCTTC
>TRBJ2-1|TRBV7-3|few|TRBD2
CASSRLPRTSGGALYNEQFF
TGTGCCAGCAGCCGACTTCCTAGGACTAGCGGGGGGGCCCTTTACAATGAGCAGTTCTTC
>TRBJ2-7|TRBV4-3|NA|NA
CASSQDRGRGAEQYF
TGCGCCAGCAGCCAAGATCGTGGCAGGGGAGCCGAGCAGTACTTC
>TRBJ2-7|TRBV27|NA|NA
CASSLKDDNSYEQYF
TGTGCCAGCAGTCTCAAGGACGATAATTCCTACGAGCAGTACTTC
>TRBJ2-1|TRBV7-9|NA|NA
CASLGQLEQFF
TGTGCCAGCCTCGGACAGCTAGAGCAGTTCTTC
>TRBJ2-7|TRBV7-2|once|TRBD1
CASSQNAGQGRYEQYF
TGTGCCAGCAGCCAAAATGCGGGACAGGGAAGATACGAGCAGTACTTC
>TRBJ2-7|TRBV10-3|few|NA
CAISEYVGGSYEQYF
TGTGCCATCAGTGAGTATGTAGGAGGTTCCTACGAGCAGTACTTC
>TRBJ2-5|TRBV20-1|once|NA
CSAKPTGQETQYF
TGCAGTGCTAAACCGACAGGCCAAGAGACCCAGTACTTC
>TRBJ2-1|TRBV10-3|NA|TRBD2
CAISESASGGAADEQFF
TGTGCCATCAGTGAGTCTGCTAGCGGGGGGGCCGCAGATGAGCAGTTCTTC
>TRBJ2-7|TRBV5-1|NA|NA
CASSLGNPYEQYF
TGCGCCAGCAGCTTGGGGAATCCCTACGAGCAGTACTTC
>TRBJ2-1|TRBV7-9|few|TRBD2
CASSDIERGPSLHEQFF
TGTGCCAGCAGCGACATAGAGCGGGGGCCCTCCCTCCATGAGCAGTTCTTC
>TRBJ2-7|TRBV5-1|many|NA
CASSLAGTPYEQYF
TGCGCCAGCAGCTTGGCCGGGACACCCTACGAGCAGTACTTC
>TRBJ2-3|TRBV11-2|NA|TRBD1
CASSLQGAVSTDTQYF
TGTGCCAGCAGTCTCCAGGGGGCAGTCAGCACAGATACGCAGTATTTT
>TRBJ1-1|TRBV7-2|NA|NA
CASSPGPLNTEAFF
TGTGCCAGCAGCCCGGGCCCTTTGAACACTGAAGCTTTCTTT
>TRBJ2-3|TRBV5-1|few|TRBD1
CASRPGQASKGTDTQYF
TGCGCCAGCAGGCCGGGACAGGCCTCTAAGGGCACAGATACGCAGTATTTT
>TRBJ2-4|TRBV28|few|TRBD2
CASSWAGGPLAKNIQYF
TGTGCCAGCAGTTGGGCGGGAGGGCCGTTGGCCAAAAACATTCAGTACTTC
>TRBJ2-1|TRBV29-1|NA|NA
CSALGTGTYNEQFF
TGCAGCGCCCTAGGGACGGGGACCTACAATGAGCAGTTCTTC
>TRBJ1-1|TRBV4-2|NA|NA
CASSQERQISTEAFF
TGTGCCAGCAGCCAAGAGAGGCAGATCTCCACCGAAGCTTTCTTT
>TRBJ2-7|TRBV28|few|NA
CASSVDLGEQYF
TGTGCCAGCAGTGTCGACCTCGGCGAGCAGTACTTC
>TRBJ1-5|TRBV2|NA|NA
CASSDGQRSFSNQPQHF
TGTGCCAGCAGTGATGGACAGAGATCTTTTAGCAATCAGCCCCAGCATTTT
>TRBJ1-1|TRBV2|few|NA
CASRLQGGYTEAFF
TGTGCCAGCAGGCTACAGGGAGGGTATACTGAAGCTTTCTTT
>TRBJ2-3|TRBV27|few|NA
CASRNLGLAAEGQYF
TGTGCCAGCAGAAACTTGGGGTTGGCGGCTGAGGGGCAGTATTTT
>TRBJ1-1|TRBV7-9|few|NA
CASSPVELDTEAFF
TGTGCCAGCAGTCCCGTTGAACTGGACACTGAAGCTTTCTTT
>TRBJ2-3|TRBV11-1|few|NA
CASSSPKSLLRTDTQYF
TGTGCCAGCAGCTCCCCAAAGAGCCTTCTACGCACAGATACGCAGTATTTT
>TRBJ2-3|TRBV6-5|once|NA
CASSYGGTRTDTQYF
TGTGCCAGCAGTTACGGCGGGACCCGCACAGATACGCAGTATTTT
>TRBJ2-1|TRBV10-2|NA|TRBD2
CASSRTLAGGSYNEQFF
TGCGCCAGCAGCCGAACCCTAGCGGGAGGGTCCTACAATGAGCAGTTCTTC
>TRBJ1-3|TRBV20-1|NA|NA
CSASSSDRLWNTIYF
TGCAGTGCTAGTTCGAGCGACCGATTATGGAACACCATATATTTT
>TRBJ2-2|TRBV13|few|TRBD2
CASSTGLAGGVTGELFF
TGTGCCAGCAGCACCGGACTAGCGGGAGGTGTTACCGGGGAGCTGTTTTTT
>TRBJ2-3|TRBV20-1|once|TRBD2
CSASLAGRGKSTDTQYF
TGCAGTGCCAGCCTAGCGGGACGCGGCAAGAGCACAGATACGCAGTATTTT
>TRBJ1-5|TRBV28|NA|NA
CASSLSRRGNQPQHF
TGTGCCAGCAGTTTATCCAGGCGGGGAAATCAGCCCCAGCATTTT
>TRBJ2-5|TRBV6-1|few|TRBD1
CASLPPPGQGRQETQYF
TGTGCCAGCCTCCCGCCTCCGGGACAGGGTAGGCAAGAGACCCAGTACTTC
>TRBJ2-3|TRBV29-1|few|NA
CSVAEGTQYF
TGCAGCGTTGCGGAGGGGACGCAGTATTTT
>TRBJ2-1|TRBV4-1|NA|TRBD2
CASSFGLAIPEQFF
TGCGCCAGCAGCTTCGGACTAGCTATACCTGAGCAGTTCTTC
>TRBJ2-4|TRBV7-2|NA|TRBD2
CASSPTGLAQGIQYF
TGTGCCAGCAGCCCTACCGGACTAGCCCAAGGCATTCAGTACTTC
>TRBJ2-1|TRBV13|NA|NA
CACSSLSLGALNEQFF
TGTGCCTGCAGCTCACTATCCCTCGGGGCGCTCAATGAGCAGTTCTTC
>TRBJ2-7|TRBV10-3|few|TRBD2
CAISGEGYEQYF
TGTGCCATCAGTGGGGAGGGCTACGAGCAGTACTTC
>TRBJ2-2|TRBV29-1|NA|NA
CSGSGTHTGELFF
TGCAGCGGATCCGGGACTCACACCGGGGAGCTGTTTTTT
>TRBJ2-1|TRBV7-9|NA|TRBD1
CASSFGQGVYNEQFF
TGTGCCAGCAGCTTCGGGCAGGGGGTCTACAATGAGCAGTTCTTC
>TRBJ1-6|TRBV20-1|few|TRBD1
CSARDRVNSPLHF
TGCAGTGCTAGGGACAGGGTGAATTCGCCCCTCCACTTT
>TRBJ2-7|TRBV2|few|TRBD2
CASSSSGRSSYEQYF
TGTGCCAGCAGCTCTAGCGGGAGGAGCTCCTACGAGCAGTACTTC
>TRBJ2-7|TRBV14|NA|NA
CASSQEAPWQGYDEQYF
TGTGCCAGCAGCCAAGAGGCCCCCTGGCAGGGTTACGACGAGCAGTACTTC
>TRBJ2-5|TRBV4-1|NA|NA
CASSQVLAKTQETQYF
TGCGCCAGCAGCCAAGTCCTCGCGAAAACCCAAGAGACCCAGTACTTC
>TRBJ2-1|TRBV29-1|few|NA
CSVEEGRESSYNEQFF
TGCAGCGTTGAAGAGGGGCGGGAAAGCTCCTACAATGAGCAGTTCTTC
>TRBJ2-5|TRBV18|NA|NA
CASSPPTGIQETQYF
TGTGCCAGCTCACCACCGACCGGGATCCAAGAGACCCAGTACTTC
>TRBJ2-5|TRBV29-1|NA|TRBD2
CSVEGRLAGETQYF
TGCAGCGTTGAAGGCAGACTAGCAGGGGAGACCCAGTACTTC
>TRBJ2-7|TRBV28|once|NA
CASSPPREVNVQYF
TGTGCCAGCAGTCCCCCACGAGAAGTTAATGTGCAGTACTTC
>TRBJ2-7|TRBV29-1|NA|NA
CSAWGERYEQYF
TGCAGCGCCTGGGGGGAGCGCTACGAGCAGTACTTC
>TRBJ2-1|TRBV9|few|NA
CASSHGQGMRNEQFF
TGTGCCAGCAGCCATGGGCAGGGGATGAGGAATGAGCAGTTCTTC
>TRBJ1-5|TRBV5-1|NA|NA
CASSPRGLGLDSNQPQHF
TGCGCCAGCAGCCCGCGGGGGCTAGGGTTAGATAGCAATCAGCCCCAGCATTTT
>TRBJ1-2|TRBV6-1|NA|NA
CASSEGEEFFFYGYTF
TGTGCCAGCAGTGAAGGGGAGGAGTTCTTCTTTTATGGCTACACCTTC
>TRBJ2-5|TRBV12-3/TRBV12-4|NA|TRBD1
CASSKIRGRGETQYF
TGTGCCAGCAGTAAAATCAGGGGGCGCGGAGAGACCCAGTACTTC
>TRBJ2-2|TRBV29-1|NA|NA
CSGRYTGELFF
TGCAGCGGACGGTACACCGGGGAGCTGTTTTTT
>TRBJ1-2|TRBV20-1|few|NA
CSAPRGLLDGYTF
TGCAGTGCCCCGAGGGGCTTGTTAGATGGCTACACCTTC
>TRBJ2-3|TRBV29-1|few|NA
CSVEGRLSDTQYF
TGCAGCGTTGAGGGCAGGCTCTCGGATACGCAGTATTTT
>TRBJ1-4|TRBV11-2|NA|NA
CASSLPENEKLFF
TGTGCCAGCAGCTTACCTGAGAATGAAAAACTGTTTTTT
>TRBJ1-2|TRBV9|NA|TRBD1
CASSRTGVPNYGYTF
TGTGCCAGCAGCCGTACAGGGGTCCCTAACTATGGCTACACCTTC
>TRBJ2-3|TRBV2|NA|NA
CASTGVGGRTDTQYF
TGTGCCAGCACCGGCGTTGGGGGGCGCACAGATACGCAGTATTTT